A selection of T cell receptor beta chains follows, all from one sample in a study of HIV-infected patients and healthy controls. TCRdb re-called the 5' RACE reads with MiXCR, one entry per CDR3 protein. The sample carries around 7,400 distinct CDR3 sequences, about a tenth recorded once. The sequenced sample was blood, obtained before antiretroviral therapy. These receptors were taken from an adult with HIV infection. CDR3s include the opening cysteine and the closing phenylalanine or tryptophan. A D gene is named only where the DNA matches it firmly. Clone sizes are given selectively: once, few, many, or a class where the clone is expanded.

D gene	V gene	clone size	J gene	CDR3 protein	CDR3 DNA
-	TRBV20-1	many	TRBJ2-3	CSARVQDGDTQYF	TGCAGTGCTAGAGTACAGGACGGAGATACGCAGTATTTT
TRBD2	TRBV11-2	-	TRBJ2-1	CASRLAGTLYNEQFF	TGTGCCAGCAGATTAGCGGGGACCCTCTACAATGAGCAGTTCTTC
-	TRBV7-9	many	TRBJ1-1	CASSPPTRGTEAFF	TGTGCCAGCAGCCCACCCACCAGGGGCACTGAAGCTTTCTTT
TRBD2	TRBV24-1	many	TRBJ2-1	CATSDLVTSGRDEQFF	TGTGCCACCAGTGATTTGGTTACTAGCGGGAGAGATGAGCAGTTCTTC
-	TRBV20-1	many	TRBJ2-2	CSASSRLRVANTGELFF	TGCAGTGCTAGCTCAAGATTGCGGGTCGCGAACACCGGGGAGCTGTTTTTT
-	TRBV30	medium-sized	TRBJ2-7	CAWSSGQGYEQYF	TGTGCCTGGAGTAGTGGGCAGGGCTACGAGCAGTACTTC
-	TRBV13	medium-sized	TRBJ2-7	CASSSPGGAEQYF	TGTGCCAGCAGCAGCCCCGGGGGAGCCGAGCAGTACTTC
-	TRBV5-1	many	TRBJ2-1	CASSLRLGFDEQFF	TGCGCCAGCAGCTTGAGGTTAGGGTTCGATGAGCAGTTCTTC
TRBD2	TRBV20-1	medium-sized	TRBJ2-7	CSAITSGGAGGYEQYF	TGCAGTGCTATAACTAGCGGGGGGGCGGGCGGCTACGAGCAGTACTTC
TRBD1	TRBV7-3	many	TRBJ1-1	CASSSEGQGRLNTEAFF	TGTGCCAGCAGCTCAGAGGGACAGGGGCGGTTGAACACTGAAGCTTTCTTT
-	TRBV6-5	medium-sized	TRBJ2-3	CASSYSSKDTQYF	TGTGCCAGCAGTTACTCGAGTAAGGATACGCAGTATTTT
TRBD1	TRBV6-5	few	TRBJ2-3	CASRRGTGAGTDTQYF	TGTGCCAGCAGAAGAGGGACAGGGGCGGGCACAGATACGCAGTATTTT
-	TRBV7-2	-	TRBJ2-3	CASSLTRTPDTQYF	TGTGCCAGCAGCTTAACTCGCACTCCAGATACGCAGTATTTT
TRBD1	TRBV6-5	few	TRBJ1-2	CASTRTGADYGYTF	TGTGCCAGCACCAGGACAGGGGCGGACTATGGCTACACCTTC
-	TRBV20-1	medium-sized	TRBJ2-3	CSAIQGGWADTQYF	TGCAGTGCGATCCAGGGGGGTTGGGCAGATACGCAGTATTTT
TRBD2	TRBV13	medium-sized	TRBJ2-3	CASSSRMTSGGTDTQYF	TGTGCCAGCAGCTCCCGAATGACTAGCGGGGGGACAGATACGCAGTATTTT
-	TRBV9	many	TRBJ2-7	CASSTLPDGYEQYF	TGTGCCAGCAGCACCCTCCCGGACGGGTACGAGCAGTACTTC
-	TRBV18	many	TRBJ1-3	CASSPRQFSGNTIYF	TGTGCCAGCTCACCAAGACAGTTCTCTGGAAACACCATATATTTT
-	TRBV13	-	TRBJ2-1	CASSLGGQPNEQFF	TGTGCCAGCAGCTTAGGAGGACAGCCAAATGAGCAGTTCTTC
TRBD1	TRBV3-1	many	TRBJ2-7	CASSQDRTGDEQYF	TGTGCCAGCAGCCAAGATAGGACAGGGGACGAGCAGTACTTC
-	TRBV13	many	TRBJ2-1	CASSLGGREHNEQFF	TGTGCCAGCAGCTTAGGTGGCAGGGAACACAATGAGCAGTTCTTC
TRBD2	TRBV19	many	TRBJ2-2	CASRFGGGAGELFF	TGTGCCAGTAGATTCGGCGGGGGGGCCGGGGAGCTGTTTTTT
-	TRBV27	medium-sized	TRBJ2-7	CASSLYRREGEQYF	TGTGCCAGCAGTTTATACCGGAGGGAAGGCGAGCAGTACTTC
-	TRBV25-1	medium-sized	TRBJ1-5	CASSEYRGQPQHF	TGTGCCAGCAGTGAATACCGAGGGCAGCCCCAGCATTTT
-	TRBV12-3/TRBV12-4	many	TRBJ2-1	CASSPASLAEQFF	TGTGCCAGCAGCCCCGCTAGCCTCGCTGAGCAGTTCTTC
TRBD2	TRBV6-6	many	TRBJ2-7	CASSYQEAGDTPYEQYF	TGTGCCAGCAGTTACCAAGAAGCGGGGGATACTCCCTACGAGCAGTACTTC
TRBD2	TRBV29-1	many	TRBJ2-1	CSVELAGGPGFPYNEQFF	TGCAGCGTTGAACTAGCGGGAGGGCCGGGTTTCCCCTACAATGAGCAGTTCTTC
-	TRBV5-6	medium-sized	TRBJ2-3	CASSWGVSGDTPDTQYF	TGTGCCAGCAGCTGGGGGGTTAGCGGAGATACGCCAGATACGCAGTATTTT
TRBD2	TRBV7-9	medium-sized	TRBJ2-1	CASSLETSGDEQFF	TGTGCCAGCAGCTTGGAGACTAGCGGCGATGAGCAGTTCTTC
-	TRBV3-1	-	TRBJ1-5	CASSAQGNSNQPQHF	TGTGCCAGCAGTGCACAGGGAAATAGCAATCAGCCCCAGCATTTT
TRBD2	TRBV3-1	-	TRBJ2-7	CASSQGLAGVEQYF	TGTGCCAGCAGCCAAGGGCTAGCGGGAGTCGAGCAGTACTTC
-	TRBV7-3	medium-sized	TRBJ2-3	CASGRTSTDTQYF	TGTGCCAGCGGAAGGACAAGCACAGATACGCAGTATTTT
-	TRBV30	medium-sized	TRBJ1-1	CAWTVWGNTEAFF	TGTGCCTGGACGGTTTGGGGTAACACTGAAGCTTTCTTT
-	TRBV11-3	-	TRBJ1-1	CASSLVGADTEAFF	TGTGCCAGCAGCTTAGTAGGGGCGGACACTGAAGCTTTCTTT
TRBD2	TRBV28	many	TRBJ2-3	CASSLLAGYADTQYF	TGTGCCAGCAGTTTACTAGCGGGATATGCAGATACGCAGTATTTT
-	TRBV2	many	TRBJ2-7	CASLDSTYEQYF	TGTGCCAGCCTAGACAGCACCTACGAGCAGTACTTC
TRBD2	TRBV4-1	few	TRBJ2-6	CASSQGLAVSGANVLTF	TGCGCCAGCAGCCAGGGACTAGCGGTCTCTGGGGCCAACGTCCTGACTTTC
-	TRBV5-1	medium-sized	TRBJ2-5	CASKRASAGQQETQYF	TGCGCCAGCAAGCGGGCTAGTGCGGGACAACAAGAGACCCAGTACTTC
-	TRBV12-3/TRBV12-4	few	TRBJ1-1	CASRSGGMATEAFF	TGTGCCAGCAGGTCGGGAGGGATGGCCACTGAAGCTTTCTTT
-	TRBV28	large	TRBJ2-5	CASSLASDGETQYF	TGTGCCAGCAGTTTAGCTTCCGACGGCGAGACCCAGTACTTC
-	TRBV27	many	TRBJ2-1	CASSLTGSNEQFF	TGTGCCAGCAGCCTTACAGGGTCAAATGAGCAGTTCTTC
-	TRBV27	many	TRBJ2-7	CASKGVATGTGEQYF	TGTGCCAGCAAAGGGGTCGCGACAGGCACGGGGGAGCAGTACTTC